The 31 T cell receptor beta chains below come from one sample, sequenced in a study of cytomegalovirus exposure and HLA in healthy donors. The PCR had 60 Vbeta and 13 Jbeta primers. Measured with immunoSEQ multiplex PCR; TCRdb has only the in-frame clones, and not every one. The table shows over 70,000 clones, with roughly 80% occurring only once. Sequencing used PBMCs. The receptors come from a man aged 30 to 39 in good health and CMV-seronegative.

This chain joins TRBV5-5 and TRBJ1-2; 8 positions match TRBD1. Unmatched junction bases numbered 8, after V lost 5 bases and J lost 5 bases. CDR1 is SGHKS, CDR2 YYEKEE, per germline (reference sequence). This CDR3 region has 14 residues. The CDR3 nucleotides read TGTGCCAGCAGTTCGACAGGGGACTCTTATGGCTACACCTTC. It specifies CASSSTGDSYGYTF.

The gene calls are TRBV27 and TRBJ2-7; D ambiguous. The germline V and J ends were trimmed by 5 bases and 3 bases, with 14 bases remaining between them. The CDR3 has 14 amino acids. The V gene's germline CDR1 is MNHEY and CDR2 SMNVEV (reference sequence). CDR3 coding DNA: TGTGCCAGCAGTCCCCGTCCTTCGAGCTACGAGCAGTACTTC. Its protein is CASSPRPSSYEQYF.

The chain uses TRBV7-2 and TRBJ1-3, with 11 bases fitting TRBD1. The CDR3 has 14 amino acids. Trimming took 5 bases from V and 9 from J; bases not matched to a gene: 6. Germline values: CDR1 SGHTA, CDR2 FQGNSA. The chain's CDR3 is CASSKGQGDGTIYF. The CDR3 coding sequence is TGTGCCAGCAGCAAGGGACAGGGGGACGGCACCATATATTTT.

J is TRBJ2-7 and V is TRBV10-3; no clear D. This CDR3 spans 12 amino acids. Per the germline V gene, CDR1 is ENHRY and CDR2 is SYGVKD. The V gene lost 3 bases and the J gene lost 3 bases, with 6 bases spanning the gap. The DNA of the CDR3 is TGTGCCATCAGTGACAGTAACTACGAGCAGTACTTC. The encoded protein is CAISDSNYEQYF.

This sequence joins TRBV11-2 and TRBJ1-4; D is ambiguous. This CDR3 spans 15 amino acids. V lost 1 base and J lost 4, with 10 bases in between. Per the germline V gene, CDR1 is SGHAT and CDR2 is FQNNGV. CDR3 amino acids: CASSLAARDNEKLFF. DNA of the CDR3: TGTGCCAGCAGCTTAGCGGCTCGGGATAATGAAAAACTGTTTTTT.

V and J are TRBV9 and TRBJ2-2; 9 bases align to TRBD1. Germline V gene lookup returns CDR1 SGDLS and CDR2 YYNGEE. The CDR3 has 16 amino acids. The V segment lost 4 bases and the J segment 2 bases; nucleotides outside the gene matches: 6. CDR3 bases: TGTGCCAGCAGCTCACGACAGGGGGTAAACACCGGGGAGCTGTTTTTT. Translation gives CASSSRQGVNTGELFF.

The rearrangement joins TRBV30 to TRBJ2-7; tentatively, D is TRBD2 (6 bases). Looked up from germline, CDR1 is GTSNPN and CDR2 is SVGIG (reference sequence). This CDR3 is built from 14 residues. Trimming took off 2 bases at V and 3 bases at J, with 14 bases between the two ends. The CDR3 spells CAWSSTAGIYEQYF. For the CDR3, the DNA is TGTGCCTGGAGTAGTACCGCGGGGATCTACGAGCAGTACTTC.

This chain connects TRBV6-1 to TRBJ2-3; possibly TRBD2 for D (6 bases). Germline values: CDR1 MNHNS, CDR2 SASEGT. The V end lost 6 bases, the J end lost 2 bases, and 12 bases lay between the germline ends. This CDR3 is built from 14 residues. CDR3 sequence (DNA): TGTGCCAGCAGAGACGGGGGACTCACAGATACGCAGTATTTT. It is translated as CASRDGGLTDTQYF.

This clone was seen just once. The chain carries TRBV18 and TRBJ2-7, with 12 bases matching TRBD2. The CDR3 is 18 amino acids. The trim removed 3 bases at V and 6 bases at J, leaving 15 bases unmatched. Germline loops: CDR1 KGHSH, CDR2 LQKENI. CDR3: CASSPPGLAGPAGSEQYF. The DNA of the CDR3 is TGTGCCAGCTCACCCCCGGGACTAGCGGGTCCCGCAGGGAGCGAGCAGTACTTC.

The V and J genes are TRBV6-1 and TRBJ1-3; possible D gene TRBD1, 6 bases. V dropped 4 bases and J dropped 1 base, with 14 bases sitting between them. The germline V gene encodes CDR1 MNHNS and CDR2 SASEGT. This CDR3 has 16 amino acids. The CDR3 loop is CASSGILTGSGNTIYF. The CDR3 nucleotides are TGTGCCAGCAGTGGAATACTAACAGGGTCTGGAAACACCATATATTTT.

The CDR3 nucleotides read TGCGCCAGCAGCTTGGTAGCGGGCCTGTACTTC. Its translation: CASSLVAGLYF. V is TRBV5-1 and J is TRBJ2-7; 7 bases map to TRBD2. Per germline, CDR1 SGHRS and CDR2 YFSETQ. V was pared by 0 bases and J by 12 bases, with 3 bases of the junction left unmatched. The CDR3 contains 11 residues.

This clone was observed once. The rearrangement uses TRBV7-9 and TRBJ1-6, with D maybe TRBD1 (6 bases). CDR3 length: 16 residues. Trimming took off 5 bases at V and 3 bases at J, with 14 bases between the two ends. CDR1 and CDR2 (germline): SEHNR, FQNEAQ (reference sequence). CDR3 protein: CASSPSTGHYNSPLHF. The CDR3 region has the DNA TGTGCCAGCAGCCCGTCGACAGGACACTATAATTCACCCCTCCACTTT.

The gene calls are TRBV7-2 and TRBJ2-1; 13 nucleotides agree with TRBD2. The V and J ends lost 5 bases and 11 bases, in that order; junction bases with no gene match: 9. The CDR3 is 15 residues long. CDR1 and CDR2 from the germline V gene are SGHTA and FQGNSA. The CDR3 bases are TGTGCCAGCAGCCGTGGGACTAGCGGGATGGGTCAGCAGTTCTTC. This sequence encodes CASSRGTSGMGQQFF.

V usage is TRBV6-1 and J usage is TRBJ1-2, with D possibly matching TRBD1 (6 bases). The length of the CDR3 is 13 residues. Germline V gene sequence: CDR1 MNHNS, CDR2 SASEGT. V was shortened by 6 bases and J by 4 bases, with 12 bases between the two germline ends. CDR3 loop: CASREQGSYGYTF. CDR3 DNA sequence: TGTGCCAGCAGGGAGCAGGGGAGCTATGGCTACACCTTC.

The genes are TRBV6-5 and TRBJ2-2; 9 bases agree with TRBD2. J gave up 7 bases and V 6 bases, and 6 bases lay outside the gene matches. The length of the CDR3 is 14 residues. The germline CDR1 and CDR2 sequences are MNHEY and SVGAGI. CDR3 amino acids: CASRRAGGGGELFF. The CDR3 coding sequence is TGTGCCAGCAGGAGGGCGGGAGGGGGCGGGGAGCTGTTTTTT.

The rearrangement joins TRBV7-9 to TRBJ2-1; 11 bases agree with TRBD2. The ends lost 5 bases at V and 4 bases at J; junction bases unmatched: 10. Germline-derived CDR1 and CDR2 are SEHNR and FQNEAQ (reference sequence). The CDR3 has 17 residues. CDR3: CASSQGLAGGLYNEQFF. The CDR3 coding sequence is TGTGCCAGCAGCCAAGGCCTAGCGGGAGGTTTATACAATGAGCAGTTCTTC.

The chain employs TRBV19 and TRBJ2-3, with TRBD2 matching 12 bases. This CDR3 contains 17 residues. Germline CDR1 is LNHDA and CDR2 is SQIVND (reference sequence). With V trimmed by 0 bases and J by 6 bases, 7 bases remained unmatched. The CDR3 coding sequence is TGTGCCAGTAGTATAGAAAGACTAGCGGGAGCTGCGGATACGCAGTATTTT. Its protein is CASSIERLAGAADTQYF.

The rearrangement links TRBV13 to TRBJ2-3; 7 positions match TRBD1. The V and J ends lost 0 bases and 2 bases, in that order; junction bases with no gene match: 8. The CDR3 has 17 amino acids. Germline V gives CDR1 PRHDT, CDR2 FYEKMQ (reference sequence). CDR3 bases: TGTGCCAGCAGCTTAGGGGGACAGACATTTGCCACAGATACGCAGTATTTT. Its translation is CASSLGGQTFATDTQYF.

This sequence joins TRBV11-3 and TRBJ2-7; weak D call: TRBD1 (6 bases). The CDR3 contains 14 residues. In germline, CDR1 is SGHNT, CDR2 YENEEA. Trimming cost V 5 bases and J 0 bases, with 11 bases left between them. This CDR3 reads CASSPRDTSYEQYF. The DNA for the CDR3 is TGTGCCAGCAGCCCACGGGACACCTCCTACGAGCAGTACTTC.

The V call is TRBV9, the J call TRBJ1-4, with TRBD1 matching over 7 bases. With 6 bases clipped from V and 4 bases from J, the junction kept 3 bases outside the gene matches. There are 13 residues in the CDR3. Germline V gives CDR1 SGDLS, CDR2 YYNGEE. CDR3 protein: CASTGTDNEKLFF. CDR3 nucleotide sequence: TGTGCCAGCACCGGGACAGATAATGAAAAACTGTTTTTT.

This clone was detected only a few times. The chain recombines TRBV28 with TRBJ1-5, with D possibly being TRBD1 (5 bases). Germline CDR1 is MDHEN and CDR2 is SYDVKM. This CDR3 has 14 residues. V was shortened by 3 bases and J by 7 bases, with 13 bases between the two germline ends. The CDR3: CASSLGPNPQPQHF. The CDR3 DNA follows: TGTGCCAGCAGTTTGGGGCCGAACCCCCAGCCCCAGCATTTT.

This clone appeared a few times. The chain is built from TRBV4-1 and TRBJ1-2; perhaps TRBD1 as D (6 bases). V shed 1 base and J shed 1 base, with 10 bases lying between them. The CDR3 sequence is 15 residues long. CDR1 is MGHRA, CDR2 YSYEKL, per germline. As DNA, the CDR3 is TGCGCCAGCAGCCAAGCCTGGACAGATAACTATGGCTACACCTTC. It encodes CASSQAWTDNYGYTF.

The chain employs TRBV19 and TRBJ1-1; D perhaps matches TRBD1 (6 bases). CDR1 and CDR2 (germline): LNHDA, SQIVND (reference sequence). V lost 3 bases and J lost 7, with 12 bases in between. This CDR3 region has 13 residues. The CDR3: CASSIRQEVEAFF. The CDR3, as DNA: TGTGCCAGTAGTATTCGACAGGAGGTTGAAGCTTTCTTT. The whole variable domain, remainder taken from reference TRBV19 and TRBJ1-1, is DGGITQSPKYLFRKEGQNVTLSCEQNLNHDAMYWYRQDPGQGLRLIYYSQIVNDFQKGDIAEGYSVSREKKESFPLTVTSAQKNPTAFYLCASSIRQEVEAFFGQGTRLTVV.

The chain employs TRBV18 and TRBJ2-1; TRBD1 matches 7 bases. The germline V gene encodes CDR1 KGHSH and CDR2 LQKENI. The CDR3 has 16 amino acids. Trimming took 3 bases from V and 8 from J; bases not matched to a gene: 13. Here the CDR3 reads CASSPARLTGFDEQFF. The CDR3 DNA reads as TGTGCCAGCTCACCCGCCCGGCTGACAGGGTTCGATGAGCAGTTCTTC.

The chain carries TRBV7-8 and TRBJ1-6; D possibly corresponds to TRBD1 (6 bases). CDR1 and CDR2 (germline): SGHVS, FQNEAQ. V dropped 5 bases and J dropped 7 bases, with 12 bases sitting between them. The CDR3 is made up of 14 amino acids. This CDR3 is CASSLGQRNSPLHF. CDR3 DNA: TGTGCCAGCAGCCTCGGACAGCGCAATTCACCCCTCCACTTT.

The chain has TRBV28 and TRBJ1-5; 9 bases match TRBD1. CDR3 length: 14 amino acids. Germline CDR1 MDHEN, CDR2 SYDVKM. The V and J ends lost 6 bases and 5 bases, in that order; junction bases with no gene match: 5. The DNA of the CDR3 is TGTGCCAGCAGAGCTACAGGGGGCGATCAGCCCCAGCATTTT. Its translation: CASRATGGDQPQHF.

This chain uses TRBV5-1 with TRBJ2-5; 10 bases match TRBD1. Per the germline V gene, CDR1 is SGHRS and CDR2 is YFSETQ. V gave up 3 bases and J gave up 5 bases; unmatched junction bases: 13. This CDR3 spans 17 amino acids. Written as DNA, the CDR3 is TGCGCCAGCAGCTGGGGGACCGGGACAGGGGCAGGGGAGACCCAGTACTTC. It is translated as CASSWGTGTGAGETQYF.

CDR3 sequence (DNA): TGTGCCAGCAGCTTTAATGAGGCTGGAAGCTCTGGGGCCAACGTCCTGACTTTC. Encoded protein: CASSFNEAGSSGANVLTF. V is TRBV11-2 and J is TRBJ2-6; D not resolved. CDR3 length: 18 amino acids. The germline V gene has CDR1 SGHAT and CDR2 FQNNGV. With 3 bases removed from V and 0 bases from J, the gap between germline ends came to 15 bases.

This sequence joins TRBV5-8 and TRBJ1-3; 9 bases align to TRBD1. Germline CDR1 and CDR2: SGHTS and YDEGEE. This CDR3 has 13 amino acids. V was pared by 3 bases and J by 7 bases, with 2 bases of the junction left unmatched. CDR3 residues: CASSWDRANTIYF. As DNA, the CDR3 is TGTGCCAGCAGCTGGGACAGGGCCAACACCATATATTTT.

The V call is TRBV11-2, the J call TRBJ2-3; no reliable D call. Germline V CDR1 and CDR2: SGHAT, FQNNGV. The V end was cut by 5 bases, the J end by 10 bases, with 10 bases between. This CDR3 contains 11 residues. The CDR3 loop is CASSPQFSQYF. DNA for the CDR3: TGTGCCAGCAGCCCCCAGTTTTCGCAGTATTTT.

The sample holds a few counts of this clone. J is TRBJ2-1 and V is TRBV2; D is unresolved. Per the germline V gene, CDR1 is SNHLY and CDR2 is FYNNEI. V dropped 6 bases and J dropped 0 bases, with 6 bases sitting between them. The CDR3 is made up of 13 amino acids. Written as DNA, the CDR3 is TGTGCCAGCAGCCCGTTCTCCTACAATGAGCAGTTCTTC. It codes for CASSPFSYNEQFF.